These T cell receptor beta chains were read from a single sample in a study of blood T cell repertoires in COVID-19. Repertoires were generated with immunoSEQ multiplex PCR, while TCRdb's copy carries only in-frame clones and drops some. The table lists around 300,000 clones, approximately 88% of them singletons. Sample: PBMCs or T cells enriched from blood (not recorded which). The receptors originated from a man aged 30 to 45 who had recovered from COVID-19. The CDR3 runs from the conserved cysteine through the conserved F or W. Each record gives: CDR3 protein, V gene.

CDR3aa: CASSLFGRVGRGGANVLTF
v_gene: TRBV27

CDR3aa: CASSLKGNEQYF
v_gene: TRBV7-9

CDR3aa: CASRAQGREPQHF
v_gene: TRBV12-3/TRBV12-4

CDR3aa: CASSYTGGQGQETQYF
v_gene: TRBV6-2/TRBV6-3

CDR3aa: CASVSGLRTEAFF
v_gene: TRBV12-5

CDR3aa: CASSFQGRGETQYF
v_gene: TRBV27

CDR3aa: CASSPRQGYYGYTF
v_gene: TRBV7-2

CDR3aa: CASGRQGYGYTF
v_gene: TRBV12-5

CDR3aa: CASSSQTGDPDTQYF
v_gene: TRBV28

CDR3aa: CASSVADSRYEQYF
v_gene: TRBV9

CDR3aa: CASSSYAGELFF
v_gene: TRBV28

CDR3aa: CASSEMRSRANYGYTF
v_gene: TRBV23-1

CDR3aa: CASSPAATETQYF
v_gene: TRBV4-1

CDR3aa: CASSIVGSTYEQYF
v_gene: TRBV19

CDR3aa: CASSPGTGGEEKLFF
v_gene: TRBV18

CDR3aa: CASSMFGGANTGELFF
v_gene: TRBV19

CDR3aa: CASSDLAGPDEQYF
v_gene: TRBV2

CDR3aa: CANKDTPYEQYF
v_gene: TRBV14

CDR3aa: CASSLARAEAFF
v_gene: TRBV11-1

CDR3aa: CASSETGQSYEQYF
v_gene: TRBV6-1

CDR3aa: CASSTSLGPLPNSPLHF
v_gene: TRBV21-1

CDR3aa: CASSQVQGNSPLHF
v_gene: TRBV4-1

CDR3aa: CATSDLTGTEAFF
v_gene: TRBV24-1

CDR3aa: CASSRGQGYNEQFF
v_gene: TRBV4-1

CDR3aa: CANQDWTGGQFF
v_gene: TRBV6-5

CDR3aa: CASSYGQGSEQFF
v_gene: TRBV6-5

CDR3aa: CASSKGTKWEQYF
v_gene: TRBV19

CDR3aa: CASSWGLAGGRSYNEQFF
v_gene: TRBV28

CDR3aa: CASSLAYIGTGSPDTQYF
v_gene: TRBV5-8

CDR3aa: CASSVIAGGTDTQYF
v_gene: TRBV2

CDR3aa: CASSYGTFYNEQFF
v_gene: TRBV5-6

CDR3aa: CASSPESTGVGQPQHF
v_gene: TRBV5-1

CDR3aa: CAWSVSGNSNQPQHF
v_gene: TRBV30

CDR3aa: CASSQVAAEAYEQYF
v_gene: TRBV3-1/TRBV3-2

CDR3aa: CASSLYDGYTF
v_gene: TRBV28

CDR3aa: CASSSWRTGASGELFF
v_gene: TRBV7-9

CDR3aa: CASSTTSLNSPLHF
v_gene: TRBV6-5

CDR3aa: CASSEFLGYTF
v_gene: TRBV2

CDR3aa: CASSLVVSVRQPFTSGYTF
v_gene: TRBV11-2

CDR3aa: CASSSLDYPTTDTQYF
v_gene: TRBV7-3